Shown below are 24 T cell receptor beta chains from a single sample sequenced in a study of persistence of HIV-infected CD4 T cells (TCRdb year 2020). TCRbeta repertoires were sequenced from genomic DNA with the immunoSEQ hsTCRB assay version 4 in survey mode. In TCRdb, the immuneACCESS table is reduced to in-frame sequences with V and J assigned. These tables do not hold every clone; where another copy was compared, an unresolved V gene accounts for under half, and the others remain unexplained. This sample is represented by 25,000 to 35,000 clones; approximately 85% of them were singletons. The ten most abundant clones make up 0.7% to 0.95% of the sample. The treatment or condition tag for this specimen amounts to: suppressive antiretroviral therapy. Lysates of CMV-infected fibroblasts were used at 10 ug/mL for cell stimulation. Memory CD4+ T cells that did not respond, being CD40L-negative, CD69-negative and CD45RO-high, were sorted as memory populations depleted of antigen-responding cells.

Their target antigens are unknown. Sample: CD4+ T cells sorted from PBMCs after roughly 17-hour stimulation, taken from a patient who received antiretroviral therapy. The cell subset or site label, as the study defines it: CD40L-CD69- CD45RO-high memory CD4 T cells not responding to CMV lysate. The receptors originated from an adult man with HIV who was CMV-seropositive.

The chain carries TRBV19 and TRBJ2-2; 11 nucleotides line up with TRBD1. V lost 7 bases, J lost 5 bases, and 12 bases stayed unmatched. Germline-derived CDR1 and CDR2 are LNHDA and SQIVND (reference sequence). The CDR3 consists of 17 residues. The CDR3 spells CASTHLWGQGVTGELFF. The CDR3 nucleotides read TGTGCCAGTACTCATTTATGGGGACAGGGGGTGACCGGGGAGCTGTTTTTT.

The genes are TRBV6-2 or TRBV6-3 and TRBJ1-2; no firm D call. Between the trimmed V and J ends, which lost 2 bases and 7 bases, there was a span of 23 bases. Germline V lookup: CDR1 MNHEY, CDR2 SVGEGT. The CDR3 has 17 amino acids. DNA for the CDR3: TGTGCCAGCAGTTACCAGGACGCTCGCCCTAACTTACGTGGCTACACCTTC. Its protein product is CASSYQDARPNLRGYTF.

The chain recombines TRBV19 with TRBJ1-1; 7 bases fit TRBD1. J was trimmed by 2 bases and V by 6 bases; bases with no gene match: 6. Germline-derived CDR1 and CDR2 are LNHDA and SQIVND (reference sequence). CDR3 length: 14 residues. The CDR3 region has the DNA TGTGCCAGTAGGGGCGGGACAGTAAACACTGAAGCTTTCTTT. Protein: CASRGGTVNTEAFF.

This chain connects TRBV7-2 to TRBJ2-2; D is unresolved. In germline, CDR1 is SGHTA, CDR2 FQGNSA. The CDR3 spans 14 residues. The ends were cut back, 3 bases at V and 8 bases at J, with 13 bases in the middle. CDR3 sequence: CASSFIRDSGELFF. The DNA for the CDR3 is TGTGCCAGCAGCTTCATAAGGGATTCTGGGGAGCTGTTTTTT. Complete variable domain (other parts from reference TRBV7-2 and TRBJ2-2): GAGVSQSPSNKVTEKGKDVELRCDPISGHTALYWYRQSLGQGLEFLIYFQGNSAPDKSGLPSDRFSAERTGGSVSTLTIQRTQQEDSAVYLCASSFIRDSGELFFGEGSRLTVL.

The chain employs TRBV11-3 and TRBJ2-2; no firm D call. The CDR3 has 12 residues. Trimming stripped 3 bases from V and 8 bases from J, with 7 bases between. The germline V gene encodes CDR1 SGHNT and CDR2 YENEEA. The CDR3 DNA reads as TGTGCCAGCAGCTTGCAGGCTGGGGAGCTGTTTTTT. Protein sequence: CASSLQAGELFF.

This chain connects TRBV18 to TRBJ2-7; the match to TRBD1 covers 8 bases. J gave up 6 bases and V 6 bases, and 19 bases lay outside the gene matches. Germline CDR1 reads KGHSH; CDR2 reads LQKENI. The CDR3 extends over 17 amino acids. DNA for the CDR3: TGTGCCAGCTCGCCTGTTATGTTCGGACAGGGACTGTCCGAGCAGTACTTC. It is translated as CASSPVMFGQGLSEQYF.

V usage is TRBV5-4 and J usage is TRBJ2-7; tentative D call: TRBD2 (7 bases). There are 17 residues in the CDR3. V shed 4 bases and J shed 2 bases, with 22 bases lying between them. CDR1 SGHNT and CDR2 YYREEE come from the germline V gene (reference sequence). The CDR3 here is CASSAIRGAAIPYEQYF. The CDR3 DNA is TGTGCCAGCAGCGCCATACGGGGGGCCGCTATCCCCTACGAGCAGTACTTC.

V and J are TRBV7-2 and TRBJ1-5; D remains ambiguous. Germline values: CDR1 SGHTA, CDR2 FQGNSA. V lost 6 bases and J 0 bases, leaving 12 bases between the germline ends. This CDR3 comprises 15 residues. CDR3 sequence reads: CASSVGPLSNQPQHF. CDR3 bases: TGTGCCAGCAGTGTAGGGCCTCTTAGCAATCAGCCCCAGCATTTT.

V usage is TRBV6-5 and J usage is TRBJ1-4; 8 nucleotides agree with TRBD1. CDR3 length equals 14 residues. Per germline, CDR1 MNHEY and CDR2 SVGAGI. With 7 bases clipped from V and 10 bases from J, the junction kept 11 bases outside the gene matches. The CDR3 DNA follows: TGTGCCAGCATCCCCGGACAGGGAATTGGAAAACTGTTTTTT. Its translation is CASIPGQGIGKLFF.

CDR3 in DNA: TGTGCCAGCAGTTCTCCGGGACAGGGTTACACCGGGGAGCTGTTTTTT. The encoded protein is CASSSPGQGYTGELFF. The chain has TRBV28 and TRBJ2-2, with TRBD1 matching 9 bases. V lost 4 bases, J lost 3 bases, and 6 bases stayed unmatched. The CDR3 is 16 amino acids. CDR1 is MDHEN, CDR2 SYDVKM, per germline.

This clone was seen a few times. The V and J genes are TRBV7-3 and TRBJ1-1; D is unresolved. This CDR3 spans 14 amino acids. V was cut by 3 bases and J by 10 bases, with 18 bases left in between. CDR1 is SGHTA, CDR2 FQGTGA, per germline. The CDR3 reads CASSFSDRAGGAFF. Here the CDR3 DNA reads TGTGCCAGCAGCTTCTCGGACCGGGCGGGAGGAGCTTTCTTT.

This clone has just one count. V gene TRBV24-1 combines with J gene TRBJ2-2; 9 bases map to TRBD2. This CDR3 region has 16 residues. In germline, CDR1 is KGHDR, CDR2 SFDVKD. J was trimmed by 2 bases and V by 7 bases; bases with no gene match: 7. This CDR3 reads CATRAGTSSNTGELFF. CDR3 in DNA: TGTGCCACCAGGGCCGGGACTAGCAGTAACACCGGGGAGCTGTTTTTT.

This clone was detected only a few times. The chain uses TRBV6-6 and TRBJ1-1, with 7 positions matching TRBD1. There are 16 residues in the CDR3. Germline CDR1 and CDR2: MNHNY and SVGAGI (reference sequence). With 6 bases clipped from V and 0 bases from J, the junction kept 10 bases outside the gene matches. In DNA, the CDR3 is TGTGCCAGCAGGGATACAGGGGCACCCATGAACACTGAAGCTTTCTTT. This gives the protein CASRDTGAPMNTEAFF.

This rearrangement joins TRBV7-2 to TRBJ1-2; 8 positions match TRBD1. CDR3 length equals 15 residues. Germline CDR1 and CDR2: SGHTA and FQGNSA. Trimming removed 2 bases from V and 4 bases from J; junction bases left unmatched: 6. CDR3 sequence: CASSLRAGGAYGYTF. Here the CDR3 DNA reads TGTGCCAGCAGCTTAAGGGCAGGGGGCGCCTATGGCTACACCTTC.

This sequence joins TRBV27 and TRBJ1-2; 8 bases agree with TRBD1. Per germline, CDR1 MNHEY and CDR2 SMNVEV (reference sequence). This CDR3 has 13 residues. The J segment lost 7 bases and the V segment lost 5 bases, leaving 6 bases of the junction unmatched. The CDR3 sequence: CASSPTGGRGYTF. CDR3 sequence (DNA): TGTGCCAGCAGTCCCACAGGGGGTCGTGGCTACACCTTC.

The chain is built from TRBV6-2 or TRBV6-3 and TRBJ1-3, with TRBD1 as a possible D gene (6 bases). Germline V CDR1 and CDR2: MNHEY, SVGEGT. Trimming cost V 6 bases and J 2 bases, with 11 bases left between them. This CDR3 contains 14 residues. CDR3 sequence reads: CASSSTGTGNTIYF. The CDR3 nucleotides read TGTGCCAGCAGCTCCACAGGGACTGGAAACACCATATATTTT.

This chain connects TRBV11-3 to TRBJ2-1; 7 nucleotides match TRBD2. In germline, CDR1 is SGHNT, CDR2 YENEEA. The CDR3 has 13 amino acids. The J segment lost 6 bases and the V segment lost 1 base, leaving 0 bases of the junction unmatched. The CDR3 sequence is CASSLAGGNEQFF. The DNA of the CDR3 is TGTGCCAGCAGCTTAGCGGGAGGCAATGAGCAGTTCTTC.

This clone was picked up a small number of times. This sequence joins TRBV4-1 and TRBJ1-6; the D gene is possibly TRBD1 (6 bases). CDR1 and CDR2 from the germline V gene are MGHRA and YSYEKL. This CDR3 has 16 residues. The V end was cut by 1 base, the J end by 7 bases, with 14 bases between. This CDR3 reads CASSQGRGAGNSPLHF. CDR3 in DNA: TGCGCCAGCAGCCAAGGAAGGGGGGCCGGGAATTCACCCCTCCACTTT.

V and J are TRBV4-2 and TRBJ1-3; tentative D call: TRBD1 (5 bases). Per germline, CDR1 LGHNA and CDR2 YNFKEQ. The V gene lost 4 bases and the J gene lost 3 bases, with 19 bases spanning the gap. CDR3 length: 17 amino acids. For the CDR3, the DNA is TGTGCCAGCAGCCCTTCCCTGGGGGAGGGTTTTGGAAACACCATATATTTT. Translation: CASSPSLGEGFGNTIYF.

About this clone: Other DNA sequences in this sample translate to the same CDR3. The chain is built from TRBV7-2 and TRBJ2-1; D not certain. The CDR3 is 13 residues long. Germline V gene sequence: CDR1 SGHTA, CDR2 FQGNSA. V was pared by 0 bases and J by 4 bases, with 4 bases between. The CDR3 sequence: CASSLARYNEQFF. The CDR3 DNA is TGTGCCAGCAGCTTAGCCAGATACAATGAGCAGTTCTTC.

The V and J genes are TRBV18 and TRBJ1-2; a weak D match, TRBD1 (6 bases). Germline V gives CDR1 KGHSH, CDR2 LQKENI. V lost 1 base to trimming and J lost 6 bases, with 12 bases between them. The CDR3 has 14 residues. As DNA, the CDR3 is TGTGCCAGCTCACCACAAACAGGGACTGATGGCTACACCTTC. It codes for CASSPQTGTDGYTF. The full variable domain, its missing parts supplied by reference TRBV18 and TRBJ1-2, is NAGVMQNPRHLVRRRGQEARLRCSPMKGHSHVYWYRQLPEEGLKFMVYLQKENIIDESGMPKERFSAEFPKEGPSILRIQQVVRGDSAAYFCASSPQTGTDGYTFGSGTRLTVV.

The table lists this clone with a few counts. The chain recombines TRBV28 with TRBJ1-6; D may be TRBD1 (5 bases). CDR1 and CDR2 from the germline V gene are MDHEN and SYDVKM. Trimming left V 3 bases short and J 10 bases short, with 10 bases between. This CDR3 is 13 amino acids long. The CDR3 region has the DNA TGTGCCAGCAGTTTTGAGGGACCCTCACCCCTCCACTTT. Its protein is CASSFEGPSPLHF.

CDR3 residues: CASSITGSNQPQHF. The CDR3, as DNA: TGTGCCAGTAGTATAACAGGGAGCAATCAGCCCCAGCATTTT. This chain uses TRBV19 with TRBJ1-5; perhaps TRBD1 as D (6 bases). CDR3 size: 14 residues. Germline CDR1 reads LNHDA; CDR2 reads SQIVND (reference sequence). Trimming took off 2 bases at V and 1 base at J, with 6 bases between the two ends.

The J gene is TRBJ2-1, the V gene TRBV30, with TRBD1 matching over 8 bases. Germline-derived CDR1 and CDR2 are GTSNPN and SVGIG (reference sequence). This CDR3 region has 12 residues. Unmatched junction bases numbered 6, after V lost 4 bases and J lost 10 bases. CDR3 bases: TGTGCCTGGACGGACAGGGTAAGAGAGCAGTTCTTC. Encoded protein: CAWTDRVREQFF.